Below are 4 T cell receptor beta chains sequenced from a single sample in a study of T cell responses to AZD1222 COVID-19 vaccine. Some clones are missing from TCRdb's copy, which holds only in-frame ones; the method was immunoSEQ multiplex PCR. The sample yields about 150,000 clones, 89% seen once. The sequencing here drew on peripheral blood, taken on day 0 of AZD1222 vaccination. The receptors originated from an adult in good health.

In its sample, this clone was seen once. The CDR3 DNA follows: TGTGCCAGCAGTTTTGATCCCAACACCGGGGAGCTGTTTTTT. The encoded protein is CASSFDPNTGELFF. The V and J genes are TRBV7-3 and TRBJ2-2; the D is unclear. Between the trimmed V and J ends, which lost 6 bases and 2 bases, there was a span of 10 bases. The CDR3 sequence is 14 residues long. Germline CDR1 SGHTA, CDR2 FQGTGA.

The CDR3 nucleotides read TGTGCCAGCAGGCGGGACACCACTGAAGCTTTCTTT. Translated, it gives CASRRDTTEAFF. The V gene is TRBV2, the J gene TRBJ1-1; tentative D call: TRBD1 (6 bases). This CDR3 is built from 12 residues. V was shortened by 6 bases and J by 4 bases, with 9 bases between the two germline ends. The germline V gene has CDR1 SNHLY and CDR2 FYNNEI.

The rearrangement uses TRBV2 and TRBJ2-6, with D perhaps TRBD2 (6 bases). Germline CDR1 is SNHLY and CDR2 is FYNNEI. The CDR3 sequence is 15 residues long. The ends were cut back, 6 bases at V and 0 bases at J, with 9 bases in the middle. Written as DNA, the CDR3 is TGTGCCAGCAGAAGGGACTCCTCTGGGGCCAACGTCCTGACTTTC. Translated, it gives CASRRDSSGANVLTF.

The J gene is TRBJ1-5, the V gene TRBV6-6; no firm D call. There are 15 residues in the CDR3. CDR1 MNHNY and CDR2 SVGAGI come from the germline V gene (reference sequence). Deletions cut 7 bases from V and 2 bases from J, with 15 bases between. CDR3 sequence: CASKPSIAGNQPQHF. The CDR3 DNA is TGTGCCAGCAAACCTTCGATAGCCGGCAATCAGCCCCAGCATTTT.